This T cell receptor (beta chain) came from a study of glioma-infiltrating T cells after dendritic cell vaccination. V lost 0 bases, J lost 2 bases, and 1 base stayed unmatched. CDR1 is GTSNPN, CDR2 SVGIG, per germline (reference sequence). CDR3 length equals 15 residues. Input was 2 to 2.5 ug genomic DNA, or all available if less. Only in-frame clones appear in the TCRdb table, and some are missing; sequencing was by immunoSEQ multiplex PCR. The sample records tens of thousands of clones, approximately 90% being singletons. The sample consisted of blood, taken before dendritic cell vaccination. The TCR was taken from a human donor with glioblastoma. The chain combines TRBV30 with TRBJ2-5; 12 bases map to TRBD2. CDR3 loop: CAWSVLAGGQETQYF. CDR3 bases: TGTGCCTGGAGTGTACTAGCGGGGGGTCAAGAGACCCAGTACTTC.